The rows below give T cell receptor beta chains drawn from one sample of a study of shared clonotypes between healthy human individuals. The table came from immunoSEQ multiplex PCR; TCRdb's copy has only in-frame clones and leaves some out. Here the sample spans about 2 million clones, about 95% being singletons. The sample consisted of naive CD8+ T cells sorted from blood. Receptors were obtained from a man between 18 and 35 years old in good health. CDR3s include the opening cysteine and the closing phenylalanine or tryptophan. D genes are given only for firm matches. The listing skips clone size in some rows; elsewhere it reads once, few, many or a size class.

>TRBJ2-7|NA|NA|TRBV7-9
CASSSDSSYEQYF
TGTGCCAGCAGCTCGGACAGTTCCTACGAGCAGTACTTC
>TRBJ2-5|NA|NA|TRBV6-5
CASTHFPGQQETQYF
TGTGCCAGCACCCATTTTCCGGGACAACAAGAGACCCAGTACTTC
>TRBJ2-7|TRBD1|NA|TRBV6-5
CASGTGNYEQYF
TGTGCCAGCGGGACAGGGAACTACGAGCAGTACTTC
>TRBJ2-7|NA|NA|TRBV18
CASSQISSYGEQYF
TGTGCCAGCTCCCAGATCTCTAGCTATGGCGAGCAGTACTTC
>TRBJ2-5|NA|NA|TRBV5-4
CASSWATGGSETQYF
TGTGCCAGCAGCTGGGCGACAGGCGGTTCGGAGACCCAGTACTTC
>TRBJ2-7|TRBD2|once|TRBV27
CASSRGLAGDEQYF
TGTGCCAGCAGCCGGGGACTAGCGGGAGACGAGCAGTACTTC
>TRBJ1-6|NA|NA|TRBV6-1
CASSERANSPLHF
TGTGCCAGCAGTGAAAGAGCGAATTCACCCCTCCACTTT
>TRBJ2-1|TRBD2|NA|TRBV4-3
CASSQGVAGHEQFF
TGCGCCAGCAGCCAAGGTGTAGCGGGACACGAGCAGTTCTTC
>TRBJ1-2|NA|NA|TRBV7-3
CASSRDGNDDGYTF
TGTGCCAGCAGCCGAGACGGTAACGACGATGGCTACACCTTC
>TRBJ2-7|NA|NA|TRBV29-1
CSVETGQTYEQYF
TGCAGCGTTGAGACCGGACAAACCTACGAGCAGTACTTC
>TRBJ2-7|TRBD1|NA|TRBV15
CATSSDRAVGQYF
TGTGCCACCAGCAGTGACAGGGCGGTAGGGCAGTACTTC
>TRBJ2-4|NA|NA|TRBV29-1
CSVDLLNDIQYF
TGCAGCGTTGATCTACTAAACGACATTCAGTACTTC
>TRBJ2-7|TRBD2|NA|TRBV27
CASRGLGSSYEQYF
TGTGCCAGCAGGGGACTAGGGAGCTCCTACGAGCAGTACTTC
>TRBJ2-7|TRBD1|NA|TRBV9
CASRQGVSLGEQYF
TGTGCCAGCAGGCAGGGGGTTTCGTTGGGCGAGCAGTACTTC
>TRBJ2-4|NA|NA|TRBV7-9
CASSSEGVAKNIQYF
TGTGCCAGCAGCTCCGAGGGGGTAGCCAAAAACATTCAGTACTTC
>TRBJ2-4|TRBD2|NA|TRBV7-2
CASSLEASGMLVAKNIQYF
TGTGCCAGCAGCTTAGAGGCTAGCGGGATGTTAGTAGCCAAAAACATTCAGTACTTC
>TRBJ2-1|TRBD2|NA|TRBV6-5
CASRAGTSGNEQFF
TGTGCCAGCAGAGCCGGGACTAGCGGCAATGAGCAGTTCTTC
>TRBJ1-2|NA|NA|TRBV4-1
CASSQEIFEWSYTF
TGCGCCAGCAGCCAAGAGATATTTGAATGGAGCTACACCTTC
>TRBJ1-1|NA|NA|TRBV7-9
CASSWPRQERWTEAFF
TGTGCCAGCAGCTGGCCCCGACAGGAGAGGTGGACTGAAGCTTTCTTT
>TRBJ2-7|TRBD2|NA|TRBV7-6
CASSLAPGLAAEGAYEQYF
TGTGCCAGCAGCTTAGCCCCGGGACTAGCGGCAGAAGGGGCCTACGAGCAGTACTTC
>TRBJ2-5|TRBD2|NA|TRBV27
CASSLAGGYGETQYF
TGTGCCAGCAGCTTAGCGGGGGGCTACGGAGAGACCCAGTACTTC
>TRBJ2-1|TRBD1|NA|TRBV13
CASSLGTGANNEQFF
TGTGCCAGCAGCCTCGGGACAGGGGCTAACAATGAGCAGTTCTTC
>TRBJ2-1|NA|NA|TRBV27
CASGVSSYNEQFF
TGTGCCAGCGGAGTCAGCTCCTACAATGAGCAGTTCTTC
>TRBJ2-7|NA|NA|TRBV5-6
CASSLGVAPTYEQYF
TGTGCCAGCAGCTTGGGAGTAGCCCCAACCTACGAGCAGTACTTC
>TRBJ2-7|TRBD1|NA|TRBV18
CASSPPGTGVYEQYF
TGTGCCAGCTCACCACCGGGGACAGGAGTCTACGAGCAGTACTTC
>TRBJ2-5|TRBD1|NA|TRBV28
CASSSGQVLETQYF
TGTGCCAGCAGTTCTGGACAGGTTCTGGAGACCCAGTACTTC
>TRBJ1-4|NA|NA|TRBV12-5
CASGGGSNNEKLFF
TGTGCTAGTGGTGGGGGGAGCAATAATGAAAAACTGTTTTTT
>TRBJ2-7|TRBD1|NA|TRBV11-2
CASSERRTGVFYEQYF
TGTGCCAGCAGTGAGAGGAGGACAGGGGTTTTCTACGAGCAGTACTTC
>TRBJ2-7|TRBD2|NA|TRBV2
CASSKPPSGGYEQYF
TGTGCCAGCAGTAAACCACCTAGCGGGGGGTACGAGCAGTACTTC
>TRBJ1-1|TRBD1|NA|TRBV5-1
CASSLGTASLNTEAFF
TGCGCCAGCAGCTTAGGGACAGCGAGTTTAAACACTGAAGCTTTCTTT
>TRBJ1-4|TRBD1|NA|TRBV28
CASSSIRQGSNEKLFF
TGTGCCAGCAGTTCAATTCGACAGGGGTCTAATGAAAAACTGTTTTTT
>TRBJ1-6|NA|NA|TRBV21-1
CASSKEEGDRDCQGNSPLHF
TGTGCCAGCAGCAAAGAGGAGGGGGACAGGGATTGTCAGGGTAATTCACCCCTCCACTTT
>TRBJ2-3|TRBD2|NA|TRBV27
CASSLSPAGFTDTQYF
TGTGCCAGCAGTTTATCCCCAGCGGGGTTCACAGATACGCAGTATTTT
>TRBJ2-7|NA|NA|TRBV5-6
CASSLEAHEQYF
TGTGCCAGCAGCTTGGAGGCCCACGAGCAGTACTTC
>TRBJ2-1|TRBD2|NA|TRBV5-1
CASSFGLAGDNEQFF
TGCGCCAGCAGCTTTGGACTAGCGGGGGACAATGAGCAGTTCTTC
>TRBJ2-7|NA|NA|TRBV30
CAWRPRRGSSYEQYF
TGTGCCTGGAGACCTAGGAGAGGGAGCTCCTACGAGCAGTACTTC
>TRBJ2-3|TRBD1|NA|TRBV6-5
CASSLTGAHTDTQYF
TGTGCCAGCAGTCTCACAGGGGCCCACACAGATACGCAGTATTTT
>TRBJ2-1|NA|NA|TRBV5-6
CASSLEASWHEQFF
TGTGCCAGCAGCTTGGAGGCTAGCTGGCATGAGCAGTTCTTC
>TRBJ2-5|NA|NA|TRBV2
CASPHGEVQETQYF
TGTGCCAGCCCCCACGGCGAGGTTCAAGAGACCCAGTACTTC